The subject of this entry is one T cell receptor beta chain. The antigen is undetermined. V lost 0 bases, J lost 6 bases, and 13 bases lay in between. The CDR3 runs 15 residues. The germline V gene encodes CDR1 KGHDR and CDR2 SFDVKD. The data were taken from a study of T cell responses to AZD1222 COVID-19 vaccine. Overall study findings and caveats: The breadth and depth of Spike-specific TCRs increased once two AZD1222 doses had been given.

Only in-frame clones appear in the TCRdb table, and some are missing; sequencing was by immunoSEQ multiplex PCR. Of fewer than 200,000 clones detected, about nine tenths appear once; the ten largest clones hold over 1.5%. The receptor was derived from an adult who received the AZD1222 COVID-19 vaccine. The chain combines TRBV24-1 with TRBJ1-1; D call uncertain. The sample in question was peripheral blood, obtained 28 days after the second AZD1222 dose. The CDR3: CATSDLSGLRAEAFF. CDR3 sequence (DNA): TGTGCCACCAGTGATTTGTCAGGTCTACGGGCTGAAGCTTTCTTT.